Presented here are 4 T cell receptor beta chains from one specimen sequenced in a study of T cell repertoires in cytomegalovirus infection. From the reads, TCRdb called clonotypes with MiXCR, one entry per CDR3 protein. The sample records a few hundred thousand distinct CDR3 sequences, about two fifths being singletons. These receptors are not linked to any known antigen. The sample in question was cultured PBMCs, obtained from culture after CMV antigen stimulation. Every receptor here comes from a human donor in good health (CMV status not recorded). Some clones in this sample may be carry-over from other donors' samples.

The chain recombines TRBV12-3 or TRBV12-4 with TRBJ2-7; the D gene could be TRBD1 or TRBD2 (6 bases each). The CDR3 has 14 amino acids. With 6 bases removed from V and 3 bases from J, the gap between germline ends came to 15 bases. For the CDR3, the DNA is TGTGCCAGCAGCCGCACAGGGAGGCGCTACGAGCAGTACTTC. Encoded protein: CASSRTGRRYEQYF.

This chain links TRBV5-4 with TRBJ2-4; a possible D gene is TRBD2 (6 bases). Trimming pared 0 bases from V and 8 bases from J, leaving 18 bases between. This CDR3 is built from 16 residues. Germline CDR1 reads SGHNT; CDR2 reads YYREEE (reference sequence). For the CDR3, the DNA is TGTGCCAGCAGCTTGGGCGGGGCCGACCTAGGGGACATTCAGTACTTC. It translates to CASSLGGADLGDIQYF.

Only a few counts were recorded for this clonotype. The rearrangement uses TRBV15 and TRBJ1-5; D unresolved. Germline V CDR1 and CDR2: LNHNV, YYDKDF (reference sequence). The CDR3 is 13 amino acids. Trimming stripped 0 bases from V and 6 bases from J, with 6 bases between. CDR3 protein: CATSRDPAQPQHF. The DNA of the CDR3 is TGTGCCACCAGCAGAGATCCTGCTCAGCCCCAGCATTTT.

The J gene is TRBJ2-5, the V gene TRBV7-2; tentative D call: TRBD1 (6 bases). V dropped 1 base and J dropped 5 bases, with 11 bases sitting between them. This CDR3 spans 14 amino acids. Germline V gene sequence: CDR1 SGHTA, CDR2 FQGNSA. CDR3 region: CASSLDTGWETQYF. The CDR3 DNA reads TGTGCCAGCAGCTTAGACACAGGGTGGGAGACCCAGTACTTC.